The 14 T cell receptor beta chains in this list originate from one sample, sequenced in a study of blood T cell repertoires in COVID-19. Sequenced by immunoSEQ multiplex PCR; TCRdb stores in-frame clones only, minus some. Of about 61,000 clones in the sample, around 87% are singletons; the top ten hold around 6.6%. Sequencing input: peripheral blood. The receptors derive from a man aged 60 to 75 with acute or convalescent COVID-19.

This sequence joins TRBV23-1 and TRBJ1-6; TRBD1 might be the D (6 bases). TRBV23-1 is known as an ORF, though its function is uncertain. Between the trimmed V and J ends, which lost 1 base and 5 bases, there was a span of 18 bases. This CDR3 is built from 18 residues. Written as DNA, the CDR3 is TGCGCCAGCAGTCAATGTGGGGGGGGGCCGGACCATAATTCACCCCTCCACTTT. It yields the protein CASSQCGGGPDHNSPLHF.

This clone was seen a few times. This sequence joins TRBV18 and TRBJ1-4, with D tentatively TRBD1 (5 bases). This CDR3 spans 14 amino acids. Germline V gene lookup returns CDR1 KGHSH and CDR2 LQKENI. Deletions cut 3 bases from V and 4 bases from J, with 9 bases between. The CDR3 loop is CASSPGPINEKLFF. DNA of the CDR3: TGTGCCAGCTCACCGGGGCCGATTAATGAAAAACTGTTTTTT.

The genes are TRBV13 and TRBJ2-7; 9 nucleotides line up with TRBD1. CDR1 and CDR2 from the germline V gene are PRHDT and FYEKMQ (reference sequence). The CDR3 consists of 15 residues. The V and J ends lost 5 bases and 3 bases, in that order; junction bases with no gene match: 8. CDR3 protein: CASSVTGTGNYEQYF. The CDR3, as DNA: TGTGCCAGCAGCGTCACCGGGACAGGGAACTACGAGCAGTACTTC.

DNA for the CDR3: TGTGCCAGCAGTCGTGACAGGGACTTCTCTGGAAACACCATATATTTT. It codes for CASSRDRDFSGNTIYF. The chain is built from TRBV7-2 and TRBJ1-3; 7 bases agree with TRBD1. Germline values: CDR1 SGHTA, CDR2 FQGNSA. V shed 6 bases and J 0 bases; nucleotides not matched to a gene: 8. The CDR3 contains 16 residues.

The gene calls are TRBV5-1 and TRBJ1-2, with 7 bases that match TRBD1. V lost 0 bases and J lost 1; bases outside the gene matches: 6. The CDR3 runs 16 residues. Germline V gene sequence: CDR1 SGHRS, CDR2 YFSETQ. Written as DNA, the CDR3 is TGCGCCAGCAGCTTGGAAGGACAGGCCTTTAACTATGGCTACACCTTC. Translated: CASSLEGQAFNYGYTF.

V gene TRBV4-1 combines with J gene TRBJ1-1; 7 bases map to TRBD1. CDR1 is MGHRA, CDR2 YSYEKL, per germline. J gave up 4 bases and V 6 bases, and 14 bases lay outside the gene matches. The CDR3 consists of 16 residues. The CDR3 loop reads CASRQGQWRMGTEAFF. CDR3 sequence (DNA): TGCGCCAGCAGGCAGGGACAGTGGAGGATGGGCACTGAAGCTTTCTTT.

The V gene is TRBV3-1 (or the pseudogene TRBV3-2), the J gene TRBJ2-5, with 8 nucleotides matching TRBD2. The junction had 0 bases not matched to a gene; V was cut back by 4 bases and J by 5 bases. CDR3 length equals 12 residues. CDR1 LGHDT and CDR2 YNNKEL come from the germline V gene (reference sequence). The CDR3 loop is CASSPGGETQYF. CDR3 sequence (DNA): TGTGCCAGCAGCCCGGGAGGGGAGACCCAGTACTTC.

This clone was seen a single time. This chain links TRBV6-5 with TRBJ1-1, with D tentatively TRBD1 (5 bases). V was pared by 4 bases and J by 7 bases, with 13 bases between. Germline loops: CDR1 MNHEY, CDR2 SVGAGI. CDR3 length: 13 amino acids. The CDR3: CASSSRDLNEAFF. The CDR3 coding sequence is TGTGCCAGCAGTTCCCGGGACTTGAATGAAGCTTTCTTT.

This chain joins TRBV9 and TRBJ1-3; D not resolved. V was pared by 0 bases and J by 0 bases, with 7 bases between. The CDR3 covers 15 residues. CDR1 is SGDLS and CDR2 is YYNGEE in the germline V gene. The DNA for the CDR3 is TGTGCCAGCAGCGTAGGGAGTATCTCTGGAAACACCATATATTTT. Translation gives CASSVGSISGNTIYF.

The gene calls are TRBV19 and TRBJ1-5; 7 bases fit TRBD1. The ends lost 7 bases at V and 4 bases at J; junction bases unmatched: 13. The CDR3 sequence is 16 residues long. Germline lookup yields CDR1 LNHDA and CDR2 SQIVND (reference sequence). CDR3 DNA sequence: TGTGCCAGTACCCCTATTACGGACAGGATAAATCAGCCCCAGCATTTT. Encoded protein: CASTPITDRINQPQHF. Complete variable domain (other parts from reference TRBV19 and TRBJ1-5): DGGITQSPKYLFRKEGQNVTLSCEQNLNHDAMYWYRQDPGQGLRLIYYSQIVNDFQKGDIAEGYSVSREKKESFPLTVTSAQKNPTAFYLCASTPITDRINQPQHFGDGTRLSIL.

The chain employs TRBV6-2 or TRBV6-3 and TRBJ2-4, with 9 bases aligning to TRBD1. The trim removed 0 bases at V and 8 bases at J, leaving 5 bases unmatched. Germline V gene sequence: CDR1 MNHEY, CDR2 SVGEGT. The CDR3 runs 15 residues. CDR3: CASSYSPTGGYIQYF. The CDR3, as DNA: TGTGCCAGCAGTTACTCGCCGACAGGGGGGTACATTCAGTACTTC.

The chain couples TRBV19 to TRBJ2-2, with 7 bases identical to TRBD1. The CDR3 is made up of 14 amino acids. Losses at the gene ends were 5 bases for V and 5 bases for J; bases not matched to a gene: 5. CDR1 LNHDA and CDR2 SQIVND come from the germline V gene (reference sequence). The CDR3 region has the DNA TGTGCCAGTAGTTTGGCGACAGGGACCGGGGAGCTGTTTTTT. It codes for CASSLATGTGELFF.

The chain has TRBV7-2 and TRBJ1-5, with 9 bases that match TRBD1. Germline V gene data show CDR1 as SGHTA and CDR2 as FQGNSA. The J segment lost 4 bases and the V segment lost 5 bases, leaving 3 bases of the junction unmatched. This CDR3 is built from 14 residues. CDR3 sequence: CASSAGTGNQPQHF. DNA of the CDR3: TGTGCCAGCAGCGCCGGGACAGGGAATCAGCCCCAGCATTTT.

This chain connects TRBV11-3 to TRBJ1-1; 8 bases are shared with TRBD1. V shed 5 bases, J shed 11 bases, and the junction held 13 bases outside the gene matches. Germline CDR1 is SGHNT and CDR2 is YENEEA. The CDR3 runs 14 residues. The CDR3, as DNA: TGTGCCAGCAGCCCGGGGGAGGCGACAGGGGTGGCTTTCTTT. As protein: CASSPGEATGVAFF.